These 4 T cell receptor beta chains share one sample of origin, sequenced in a study of shared clonotypes between healthy human individuals. Using immunoSEQ multiplex PCR, the repertoire was profiled, and TCRdb retains in-frame clones only, with some absent. The data contain 560,000 or so clones, 96% of them singletons. The naive CD8 population came from CD45RO-negative cells selected for CCR7, without terminally differentiated effector memory CD45RA+ cells. The sample taken for sequencing was naive CD8+ T cells sorted from blood. The receptor source for this set is a woman aged 25 to 39 in good health.

The rearrangement joins TRBV7-9 to TRBJ2-4; no firm D call. Per the germline V gene, CDR1 is SEHNR and CDR2 is FQNEAQ (reference sequence). The CDR3 totals 18 residues. With 5 bases removed from V and 0 bases from J, the gap between germline ends came to 20 bases. In DNA, the CDR3 is TGTGCCAGCAGCGCCCTCATATCGAGTGGTGTAGCCAAAAACATTCAGTACTTC. This encodes CASSALISSGVAKNIQYF.

This clone was observed a single time. The V call is TRBV28, the J call TRBJ2-5; TRBD1 matches 7 bases. The junction had 9 bases not matched to a gene; V was cut back by 6 bases and J by 2 bases. Germline loops: CDR1 MDHEN, CDR2 SYDVKM. There are 15 residues in the CDR3. CDR3 bases: TGTGCCAGCAGAGCGACAGGGAAGGCTCAAGAGACCCAGTACTTC. It yields the protein CASRATGKAQETQYF.

This clone is a singleton in its sample. V usage is TRBV7-9 and J usage is TRBJ2-7; D gene unclear. This CDR3 has 16 amino acids. Germline assignment: CDR1 SEHNR and CDR2 FQNEAQ (reference sequence). Trimming removed 4 bases from V and 5 bases from J, with 21 bases in between. CDR3 DNA: TGTGCCAGCAGCTCCGAATTAGGACGATTCTTCCACGAGCAGTACTTC. It is translated as CASSSELGRFFHEQYF.

V gene TRBV5-6 combines with J gene TRBJ1-1; a weak D match, TRBD1 (5 bases). Deletions cut 2 bases from V and 4 bases from J, with 9 bases between. CDR1 is SGHDT, CDR2 YYEEEE, per germline. CDR3 length equals 13 residues. For the CDR3, the DNA is TGTGCCAGCAGCTTCTGGGACCCCACTGAAGCTTTCTTT. This sequence encodes CASSFWDPTEAFF.